This T cell receptor beta chain was sequenced for a study of human T cells and chemical hapten exposure. Turning to the study itself: Donors were sensitized with 2% DPC on the upper inner arm.

General study results and limits: Alopecia was present in the donors, so their immune response may differ from healthy people's.

Time point reported: pre-sensitization, week 0. Treatment indicated: therapeutic diphenylcyclopropenone sensitization with weekly scalp DPC. Each donor was an alopecia patient between 18 and 70 years of age who qualified for DPC. Each CDR3 protein is one row after TCRdb ran MiXCR on the RACE reads. The sample contains 300,000 to 450,000 distinct CDR3 sequences, 4.5% to 5.5% of which appear only once. Many counts were recorded for this clonotype. Antigen: not known. The material was whole blood, obtained in connection with sensitization to the hapten diphenylcyclopropenone (DPC). This TCR came from a woman aged 45-59 years with alopecia areata. Some clones in this sample may be carry-over from other donors' samples.

The CDR3 sequence is CSARLSTFSSYNEQFF. Written as DNA, the CDR3 is TGCAGTGCTAGACTGTCGACTTTTAGCTCCTACAATGAGCAGTTCTTC. This chain links TRBV20-1 with TRBJ2-1; D gene ambiguous. This CDR3 contains 16 residues. Trimming took 2 bases from V and 0 from J, leaving 14 bases between them. Per the germline V gene, CDR1 is DFQATT and CDR2 is SNEGSKA (reference sequence).